A single sample gave rise to the 13 T cell receptor beta chains below, sequenced in a study of cytomegalovirus exposure and HLA in healthy donors. The PCR used 60 Vbeta and 13 Jbeta primers. The data were produced by immunoSEQ multiplex PCR, yet TCRdb's version contains in-frame clones alone and is incomplete. The profile covers some 150,000 clones, with around 82% appearing a single time and 6.5% to 7.5% taken by the ten largest. The sample taken for sequencing was PBMCs. The origin of the receptors is a woman aged 45 to 65 in good health and CMV-seropositive.

V usage is TRBV4-1 and J usage is TRBJ2-7; D perhaps matches TRBD1 (6 bases). Germline V CDR1 and CDR2: MGHRA, YSYEKL. With 1 base removed from V and 3 bases from J, the gap between germline ends came to 22 bases. The CDR3 covers 18 residues. The CDR3 bases are TGCGCCAGCAGCCAAGGTTTGTTATCCCGGTCAGGGGACTACGAGCAGTACTTC. Its protein is CASSQGLLSRSGDYEQYF.

J is TRBJ2-1 and V is TRBV29-1, with TRBD2 identical over 8 bases. The CDR3 sequence is 14 residues long. From germline, CDR1 is SQVTM and CDR2 ANQGSEA. The V gene end was trimmed by 5 bases and the J gene end by 5 bases; junction bases not matched to a gene: 8. CDR3 sequence reads: CSVLGGTRDNEQFF. CDR3 coding DNA: TGCAGCGTTCTAGGGGGGACTAGAGACAATGAGCAGTTCTTC.

The rearrangement uses TRBV2 and TRBJ2-7, with TRBD1 matching 7 bases. Losses at the gene ends were 8 bases for V and 2 bases for J; bases not matched to a gene: 9. Germline-derived CDR1 and CDR2 are SNHLY and FYNNEI. CDR3 size: 14 residues. This chain's CDR3 is CASSSGTETYEQYF. CDR3 nucleotide sequence: TGTGCCAGCTCTTCTGGGACAGAGACCTACGAGCAGTACTTC.

Here the CDR3 DNA reads TGTGCCAGCAGTTTGGGGGGGCAGGGGACGAGCAATCAGCCCCAGCATTTT. Protein product: CASSLGGQGTSNQPQHF. This chain uses TRBV28 with TRBJ1-5; D is perhaps TRBD1 (6 bases). V gave up 3 bases and J gave up 1 base, with 16 bases separating them. The germline V gene encodes CDR1 MDHEN and CDR2 SYDVKM. The CDR3 contains 17 residues.

This clone showed up just a few times. V is TRBV7-9 and J is TRBJ1-1, with D hard to call. The CDR3 totals 13 residues. Trimming removed 5 bases at V and 1 base at J, with 8 bases between. The V gene's germline CDR1 is SEHNR and CDR2 FQNEAQ (reference sequence). CDR3 protein: CASSLSRNTEAFF. CDR3 DNA: TGTGCCAGCAGCCTCTCCCGGAACACTGAAGCTTTCTTT.

In its sample, this clone was seen a few times. J is TRBJ1-2 and V is TRBV27; D might be TRBD1 (6 bases). Germline-derived CDR1 and CDR2 are MNHEY and SMNVEV (reference sequence). Trimming pared 2 bases from V and 8 bases from J, leaving 18 bases between. The CDR3 contains 15 residues. CDR3 sequence: CASSLGGTGRKGYTF. CDR3 coding DNA: TGTGCCAGCAGTTTAGGGGGAACAGGGCGAAAGGGCTACACCTTC.

A single count supports this clone. The chain carries TRBV7-6 and TRBJ2-2, with TRBD1 as a possible D gene (5 bases). CDR1 SGHVS and CDR2 FNYEAQ come from the germline V gene. This CDR3 contains 16 residues. With 1 base removed from V and 5 bases from J, the gap between germline ends came to 14 bases. The CDR3 DNA follows: TGTGCCAGCAGCTTAGGCACAGGCCCCGGGACCGGGGAGCTGTTTTTT. It yields the protein CASSLGTGPGTGELFF. The full variable domain, completed using reference TRBV7-6 and TRBJ2-2, is GAGVSQSPRYKVTKRGQDVALRCDPISGHVSLYWYRQALGQGPEFLTYFNYEAQQDKSGLPNDRFSAERPEGSISTLTIQRTEQRDSAMYRCASSLGTGPGTGELFFGEGSRLTVL.

The rearrangement joins TRBV6-6 to TRBJ2-7; possibly TRBD1 for D (6 bases). From germline, CDR1 is MNHNY and CDR2 SVGAGI (reference sequence). V lost 0 bases, J lost 4 bases, and 13 bases lay in between. The CDR3 is made up of 15 amino acids. This chain's CDR3 is CASSYSGHSGYEQYF. The CDR3 DNA follows: TGTGCCAGCAGTTACTCGGGACACTCGGGTTACGAGCAGTACTTC.

V and J are TRBV6-1 and TRBJ1-5; 9 positions match TRBD1. Germline trimming cut 6 bases from V and 0 bases from J; bases unmatched to any gene: 0. CDR1 and CDR2 (germline): MNHNS, SASEGT. This CDR3 comprises 14 residues. CDR3 loop: CASRQGASNQPQHF. In DNA, the CDR3 is TGTGCCAGCAGACAGGGGGCTAGCAATCAGCCCCAGCATTTT.

The chain couples TRBV6-5 to TRBJ2-3; 9 nucleotides align to TRBD1. V lost 5 bases and J lost 1; bases outside the gene matches: 4. From germline, CDR1 is MNHEY and CDR2 SVGAGI. The CDR3 totals 15 residues. The CDR3 loop is CASSRDRVGTDTQYF. The CDR3, as DNA: TGTGCCAGCAGTAGGGACAGGGTCGGCACAGATACGCAGTATTTT.

The chain links TRBV12-5 to TRBJ1-4, with TRBD1 identical over 8 bases. The junction had 5 bases not matched to a gene; V was cut back by 4 bases and J by 4 bases. Germline V lookup: CDR1 LGHNT, CDR2 FRNRAP. This CDR3 is 15 amino acids long. The chain's CDR3 is CASGSGQGYNEKLFF. The CDR3 DNA reads TGTGCTAGTGGTTCTGGACAGGGTTATAATGAAAAACTGTTTTTT.

The V call is TRBV6-5, the J call TRBJ1-3; the match to TRBD1 covers 7 bases. Germline V gene sequence: CDR1 MNHEY, CDR2 SVGAGI. Trimming took 8 bases from V and 3 from J; bases not matched to a gene: 7. The CDR3 has 14 amino acids. The CDR3 DNA follows: TGTGCCAGCCAAAAGGGGGCAAGTGGAAACACCATATATTTT. Its translation is CASQKGASGNTIYF.

This clone was seen just once. The V call is TRBV7-8, the J call TRBJ2-1, with 10 nucleotides matching TRBD2. V dropped 3 bases and J dropped 8; count of bases not matched to a gene: 7. Germline V gives CDR1 SGHVS, CDR2 FQNEAQ. The CDR3 runs to 15 residues. The DNA of the CDR3 is TGTGCCAGCAGCTTGATAGCGGGGGGCCCGGATGAGCAGTTCTTC. Translating gives CASSLIAGGPDEQFF.